Each of the 8 T cell receptor beta chains below was sequenced from the same sample in a study of T cells in Graves' hyperthyroidism and ophthalmopathy. What was amplified from RNA transcripts were TCR beta CDR3 regions. HTBI primers were the set used in a first-round RT-PCR of the TCR CDR3. A single record per CDR3 protein comes from TCRdb applying MiXCR to the multiplex PCR reads. Of some 690,000 distinct CDR3 sequences in the sample, 15% to 20% were seen once. The sequenced sample consisted of blood. The receptor set was obtained from a man over 45 with Graves' hyperthyroidism.

The V call is TRBV5-1, the J call TRBJ2-7; no clear D. V lost 4 bases and J lost 1, with 15 bases in between. This CDR3 is built from 15 residues. Per the germline V gene, CDR1 is SGHRS and CDR2 is YFSETQ. The CDR3 here is CASSPGRILSYEQYF. Written as DNA, the CDR3 is TGCGCCAGCAGCCCAGGACGGATCCTTTCCTACGAGCAGTACTTC.

There are many counts of this clonotype. The chain carries TRBV2 and TRBJ1-5; possible D gene TRBD1, 6 bases. The CDR3 loop spans 15 amino acids. Germline CDR1 and CDR2: SNHLY and FYNNEI. V was cut by 5 bases and J by 6 bases, with 17 bases left in between. The CDR3 loop reads CASSPAGARGQPQHF. CDR3 coding DNA: TGTGCCAGCAGTCCAGCAGGGGCGCGCGGTCAGCCCCAGCATTTT.

This clonotype has ten or more counts. This chain connects TRBV20-1 to TRBJ1-3, with 8 nucleotides matching TRBD1. CDR1 and CDR2 from the germline V gene are DFQATT and SNEGSKA (reference sequence). The V and J ends lost 0 bases and 3 bases, in that order; junction bases with no gene match: 7. This CDR3 comprises 16 residues. The DNA for the CDR3 is TGCAGTGCTAGAGACTCGACACAGGGGGATGGAAACACCATATATTTT. It translates to CSARDSTQGDGNTIYF.

The table lists this clonotype with many counts. The V and J genes are TRBV20-1 and TRBJ2-1; the D is unclear. Germline V gene data show CDR1 as DFQATT and CDR2 as SNEGSKA (reference sequence). The V end lost 4 bases, the J end lost 3 bases, and 19 bases lay between the germline ends. The CDR3 length is 16 residues. DNA for the CDR3: TGCAGTGCTAATGTGAGCCCGTGGCGTAACTACAATGAGCAGTTCTTC. This translates into CSANVSPWRNYNEQFF.

V is TRBV5-1 and J is TRBJ2-2, with TRBD1 matching over 7 bases. The CDR3 consists of 17 residues. The germline CDR1 and CDR2 sequences are SGHRS and YFSETQ. The trim removed 3 bases at V and 3 bases at J, leaving 11 bases unmatched. The CDR3 region is CASSSGAGGIYTGELFF. The CDR3 bases are TGCGCCAGCAGCTCTGGAGCAGGGGGTATTTACACCGGGGAGCTGTTTTTT.

This clonotype was found a few times. The gene calls are TRBV4-1 and TRBJ1-5; D is uncertain. The germline V gene encodes CDR1 MGHRA and CDR2 YSYEKL. The CDR3 is made up of 15 amino acids. Between the trimmed V and J ends, which lost 0 bases and 5 bases, there was a span of 11 bases. Here the CDR3 reads CASSQEVTYDQPQHF. In DNA form, the CDR3 reads TGCGCCAGCAGCCAAGAGGTGACTTACGATCAGCCCCAGCATTTT.

This clonotype showed up just a few times. The rearrangement joins TRBV4-1 to TRBJ2-2; 9 nucleotides match TRBD2. Germline V lookup: CDR1 MGHRA, CDR2 YSYEKL. This CDR3 contains 16 residues. J lost 7 bases, V lost 4 bases, and 10 bases had no gene match. CDR3 protein: CASSPRAAGGGGELFF. Written as DNA, the CDR3 is TGCGCCAGCAGCCCCCGTGCAGCGGGAGGCGGCGGGGAGCTGTTTTTT.

The gene calls are TRBV7-3 and TRBJ2-1, with TRBD2 matching 9 bases. Per the germline V gene, CDR1 is SGHTA and CDR2 is FQGTGA. The CDR3 runs to 14 residues. Unmatched junction bases numbered 5, after V lost 2 bases and J lost 9 bases. The CDR3 coding sequence is TGTGCCAGCAGCTTAGAGTCTAGCGGGACTGAGCAGTTCTTC. Translated, it gives CASSLESSGTEQFF.